This entry concerns a single T cell receptor beta chain. The data belong to a study of blood T cell repertoires in COVID-19. Study-level background: Samples came from the United States, Italy and Spain, spanning acute and convalescent COVID-19.

Recruited during active infection, patients (from Seattle) were subsequently followed longitudinally. Authors' methods: Reference gene primers were amplified, and this amplification served to estimate nucleated cell counts. This table comes from immunoSEQ multiplex PCR, and its TCRdb copy is limited to in-frame clones, with some not included. V, J and clone size reflect that table, while D and trimming were determined from the DNA. The sample includes about 300,000 clones, nearly 90% of them seen just once. V was trimmed by 5 bases and J by 0 bases, leaving 14 bases between them. CDR1 and CDR2 (germline): SGHAT, FQNNGV. CDR3 size: 17 residues.

The sample consisted of peripheral blood. The rearrangement joins TRBV11-2 to TRBJ2-6; D is perhaps TRBD1 (5 bases). The receptor was isolated from a woman in her thirties with COVID-19, enrolled during active disease. The CDR3 nucleotides read TGTGCCAGCAGCGCCCAGGGTTCTAACTCTGGGGCCAACGTCCTGACTTTC. Translation: CASSAQGSNSGANVLTF.